This T cell receptor (beta chain) was identified in a study of early stage breast cancer tumors. V lost 4 bases to trimming and J lost 3 bases, with 9 bases between them. Looked up from germline, CDR1 is MNHNS and CDR2 is SASEGT. The CDR3 sequence is 13 residues long. Clones were read by immunoSEQ multiplex PCR, and TCRdb kept only the in-frame ones, dropping some. The sample contains 44,000 or so clones, approximately 80% of which appear only once. Sequencing input: blood. The sequence came from a person aged 45 to 60 with breast cancer. The V call is TRBV6-1, the J call TRBJ1-1; D unresolved. The CDR3 reads CASSGTAYTEAFF. The CDR3 DNA sequence: TGTGCCAGCAGTGGGACGGCTTACACTGAAGCTTTCTTT.